The rows below give T cell receptor beta chains drawn from one sample of a study of technical replicates of blood from a handful of donors. Measured with immunoSEQ multiplex PCR; TCRdb has only the in-frame clones, and not every one. The sample has 79,000 or so clones; roughly 97% are singletons. The specimen sequenced was T cells isolated from PBMCs. These receptors were obtained from a human donor in good health. Both conserved end residues are part of each CDR3. D genes are given only for firm matches. Clone size is shown for a subset of rows, as once, few, many or a class of expanded clone.

V gene: TRBV27; J gene: TRBJ2-5; D gene: NA; clone size: NA; CDR3 DNA: TGTGCCAGCAGTCCCTCCCAAGAGACCCAGTACTTC; CDR3 protein: CASSPSQETQYF
V gene: TRBV4-1; J gene: TRBJ1-1; D gene: TRBD1; clone size: NA; CDR3 DNA: TGCGCCAGCAGCCGATGGGACAGGGCTACTGAAGCTTTCTTT; CDR3 protein: CASSRWDRATEAFF
V gene: TRBV27; J gene: TRBJ2-3; D gene: TRBD2; clone size: NA; CDR3 DNA: TGTGCCAGCAGTTTATCACTAGCGGGGAGGGATACGCAGTATTTT; CDR3 protein: CASSLSLAGRDTQYF
V gene: TRBV27; J gene: TRBJ2-7; D gene: TRBD1; clone size: NA; CDR3 DNA: TGTGCCAGCAGTTCCCGACAGGGGGCGCGCGAGCAGTACTTC; CDR3 protein: CASSSRQGAREQYF
V gene: TRBV27; J gene: TRBJ1-5; D gene: NA; clone size: NA; CDR3 DNA: TGTGCCAGCAGTTTAGGAGGGGCGCATAGCAATCAGCCCCAGCATTTT; CDR3 protein: CASSLGGAHSNQPQHF
V gene: TRBV7-7; J gene: TRBJ2-2; D gene: NA; clone size: NA; CDR3 DNA: TGTGCCAGCAGCTTAAACCCCCGGGAGTTTAACACCGGGGAGCTGTTTTTT; CDR3 protein: CASSLNPREFNTGELFF
V gene: TRBV16; J gene: TRBJ2-3; D gene: NA; clone size: once; CDR3 DNA: TGTGCCAGCAGCCAATTGAGTGGGGCCACAGATACGCAGTATTTT; CDR3 protein: CASSQLSGATDTQYF
V gene: TRBV11-2; J gene: TRBJ2-7; D gene: TRBD1; clone size: NA; CDR3 DNA: TGTGCCAGCAGCTCCGGGACAGGAGCCTACGAGCAGTACTTC; CDR3 protein: CASSSGTGAYEQYF
V gene: TRBV18; J gene: TRBJ1-3; D gene: NA; clone size: NA; CDR3 DNA: TGTGCCAGCTCACCTGCGATGAGCTCTGGAAACACCATATATTTT; CDR3 protein: CASSPAMSSGNTIYF
V gene: TRBV5-1; J gene: TRBJ1-5; D gene: NA; clone size: NA; CDR3 DNA: TGCGCCAGCAGCCTAGGTCTGAATCAGCCCCAGCATTTT; CDR3 protein: CASSLGLNQPQHF
V gene: TRBV5-1; J gene: TRBJ2-5; D gene: NA; clone size: NA; CDR3 DNA: TGCGCCAGCAGCTCTCCCCAAGAGACCCAGTACTTC; CDR3 protein: CASSSPQETQYF
V gene: TRBV11-3; J gene: TRBJ2-3; D gene: NA; clone size: NA; CDR3 DNA: TGTGCCAGCAGCTTCTTCGGCAGGGTTTCAGATACGCAGTATTTT; CDR3 protein: CASSFFGRVSDTQYF
V gene: TRBV27; J gene: TRBJ2-1; D gene: NA; clone size: NA; CDR3 DNA: TGTGCCAGCAGTTTAGTGGGGGGTTACAATGAGCAGTTCTTC; CDR3 protein: CASSLVGGYNEQFF
V gene: TRBV27; J gene: TRBJ2-7; D gene: NA; clone size: NA; CDR3 DNA: TGTGCCAGCAGTTTTAGGGGAGAGCAGTACTTC; CDR3 protein: CASSFRGEQYF
V gene: TRBV28; J gene: TRBJ1-2; D gene: NA; clone size: NA; CDR3 DNA: TGTGCCAGCAGCCTGAGGGATCCCTTCTATGGCTACACCTTC; CDR3 protein: CASSLRDPFYGYTF
V gene: TRBV4-2; J gene: TRBJ1-1; D gene: NA; clone size: NA; CDR3 DNA: TGTGCCAGCAGCCAAGATTATAGACAGCGAAACAAGGAAGCTTTCTTT; CDR3 protein: CASSQDYRQRNKEAFF
V gene: TRBV10-3; J gene: TRBJ2-2; D gene: TRBD2; clone size: few; CDR3 DNA: TGTGCCATCAGTGAGTCGATACTAGCGGGAGGGAACACCGGGGAGCTGTTTTTT; CDR3 protein: CAISESILAGGNTGELFF
V gene: TRBV19; J gene: TRBJ1-2; D gene: TRBD1; clone size: NA; CDR3 DNA: TGTGCCAGTACTTGGGCAGGGGGAGGCTACACCTTC; CDR3 protein: CASTWAGGGYTF
V gene: TRBV4-2; J gene: TRBJ2-7; D gene: NA; clone size: NA; CDR3 DNA: TGTGCCAGCAGCATAAGCGACTACGAGCAGTACTTC; CDR3 protein: CASSISDYEQYF
V gene: TRBV5-1; J gene: TRBJ2-7; D gene: NA; clone size: NA; CDR3 DNA: TGCGCCAGCGCCGCCCCGGGGGTCGACTACGAGCAGTACTTC; CDR3 protein: CASAAPGVDYEQYF
V gene: TRBV7-8; J gene: TRBJ1-2; D gene: NA; clone size: NA; CDR3 DNA: TGTGCCAGCAGCTCACAGCGCGGGGCTGGCTACACCTTC; CDR3 protein: CASSSQRGAGYTF
V gene: TRBV30; J gene: TRBJ1-4; D gene: TRBD1; clone size: once; CDR3 DNA: TGTGCCTGGAGAGGACAGGCGGGGGGTAATGAAAAACTGTTTTTT; CDR3 protein: CAWRGQAGGNEKLFF
V gene: TRBV19; J gene: TRBJ2-7; D gene: NA; clone size: NA; CDR3 DNA: TGTGCCAGTGCGGGACAGAGCTCCTACGAGCAGTACTTC; CDR3 protein: CASAGQSSYEQYF
V gene: TRBV27; J gene: TRBJ1-1; D gene: NA; clone size: NA; CDR3 DNA: TGTGCCAGCAGTCACACAGAGAACACTGAAGCTTTCTTT; CDR3 protein: CASSHTENTEAFF
V gene: TRBV7-6; J gene: TRBJ2-2; D gene: NA; clone size: NA; CDR3 DNA: TGTGCCAGCAGCTTAGATGGCTTATCCACCGGGGAGCTGTTTTTT; CDR3 protein: CASSLDGLSTGELFF
V gene: TRBV30; J gene: TRBJ2-5; D gene: NA; clone size: once; CDR3 DNA: TGTGCCTGGACCCGGAGCAGCTCCCAAGAGACCCAGTACTTC; CDR3 protein: CAWTRSSSQETQYF
V gene: TRBV13; J gene: TRBJ2-2; D gene: TRBD1; clone size: NA; CDR3 DNA: TGTGCCAGCATCCGAGACAGGGCCACCGGGGAGCTGTTTTTT; CDR3 protein: CASIRDRATGELFF
V gene: TRBV7-8; J gene: TRBJ2-5; D gene: NA; clone size: NA; CDR3 DNA: TGTGCCAGCAGCTTAGTCTCCCTGACAGCGCGCGGAGAGACCCAGTACTTC; CDR3 protein: CASSLVSLTARGETQYF
V gene: TRBV6-1; J gene: TRBJ1-1; D gene: NA; clone size: NA; CDR3 DNA: TGTGCCAGTTTTACGGGGAACACTGAAGCTTTCTTT; CDR3 protein: CASFTGNTEAFF
V gene: TRBV6-5; J gene: TRBJ1-1; D gene: NA; clone size: NA; CDR3 DNA: TGTGCCAGCAGTTACGGGGAGTACACTGAAGCTTTCTTT; CDR3 protein: CASSYGEYTEAFF
V gene: TRBV18; J gene: TRBJ1-2; D gene: NA; clone size: NA; CDR3 DNA: TGTGCCAGCTCACCAGGCAGCGCAATGAACTATGGCTACACCTTC; CDR3 protein: CASSPGSAMNYGYTF
V gene: TRBV29-1; J gene: TRBJ2-7; D gene: NA; clone size: NA; CDR3 DNA: TGCAGCGTTGTTCTGGCCGTGATCTACGAGCAGTACTTC; CDR3 protein: CSVVLAVIYEQYF
V gene: TRBV19; J gene: TRBJ1-1; D gene: NA; clone size: few; CDR3 DNA: TGTGCCAGTAGTACCCCGCCGGACAGAGCTTTCTTT; CDR3 protein: CASSTPPDRAFF
V gene: TRBV14; J gene: TRBJ1-1; D gene: NA; clone size: NA; CDR3 DNA: TGTGCCAGCAGCCCTTTTTACACTGAAGCTTTCTTT; CDR3 protein: CASSPFYTEAFF
V gene: TRBV6-5; J gene: TRBJ1-2; D gene: NA; clone size: NA; CDR3 DNA: TGTGCCAGCAGTTACGGGAGTCGGGATGGCTACACCTTC; CDR3 protein: CASSYGSRDGYTF
V gene: TRBV15; J gene: TRBJ1-1; D gene: NA; clone size: NA; CDR3 DNA: TGTGCCACCAGCCTCGGGGGGTATGATTGGGAGAATACTGAAGCTTTCTTT; CDR3 protein: CATSLGGYDWENTEAFF
V gene: TRBV19; J gene: TRBJ2-1; D gene: TRBD2; clone size: once; CDR3 DNA: TGTGCCAGTATACCTAGCGGTACCTACAATGAGCAGTTCTTC; CDR3 protein: CASIPSGTYNEQFF
V gene: TRBV28; J gene: TRBJ2-5; D gene: NA; clone size: once; CDR3 DNA: TGTGCCAGCAGGGGGCGAATCGAGACCCAGTACTTC; CDR3 protein: CASRGRIETQYF
V gene: TRBV11-3; J gene: TRBJ1-3; D gene: TRBD1; clone size: NA; CDR3 DNA: TGTGCCAGCAGAACATCGACAGGGGCTGGAAACACCATATATTTT; CDR3 protein: CASRTSTGAGNTIYF
V gene: TRBV6-5; J gene: TRBJ1-1; D gene: TRBD1; clone size: NA; CDR3 DNA: TGTGCCAGCAGTTACGACAGGGGATCGTCGTCTTTCTTT; CDR3 protein: CASSYDRGSSSFF
V gene: TRBV27; J gene: TRBJ2-7; D gene: TRBD1; clone size: NA; CDR3 DNA: TGTGCCAGCAGTTTAACAGGGGAAATTCGCGAGCAGTACTTC; CDR3 protein: CASSLTGEIREQYF
V gene: TRBV6-1; J gene: TRBJ2-3; D gene: TRBD1; clone size: NA; CDR3 DNA: TGTGCCAGCAGTGAACCGGGACAGGGGGCTCCAGATACGCAGTATTTT; CDR3 protein: CASSEPGQGAPDTQYF
V gene: TRBV4-1; J gene: TRBJ1-1; D gene: NA; clone size: NA; CDR3 DNA: TGCGCCAGCAGCCCCAGGGCAAACACTGAAGCTTTCTTT; CDR3 protein: CASSPRANTEAFF
V gene: TRBV7-2; J gene: TRBJ2-7; D gene: NA; clone size: once; CDR3 DNA: TGTGCCAGCAGCTTTTACGAGGGCTACGAGCAGTACTTC; CDR3 protein: CASSFYEGYEQYF
V gene: TRBV9; J gene: TRBJ2-3; D gene: NA; clone size: NA; CDR3 DNA: TGTGCCAGCAGCGTAGAGAGGCTGACTCGGGGAGATACGCAGTATTTT; CDR3 protein: CASSVERLTRGDTQYF
V gene: TRBV29-1; J gene: TRBJ2-7; D gene: TRBD1; clone size: NA; CDR3 DNA: TGCAGCGTCGATCCGGGACAGGGCACATACGAGCAGTACTTC; CDR3 protein: CSVDPGQGTYEQYF
V gene: TRBV5-1; J gene: TRBJ1-2; D gene: TRBD1; clone size: NA; CDR3 DNA: TGCGCCAGCAGCTTGGCAGGACAGGATTATCGCTATGGCTACACCTTC; CDR3 protein: CASSLAGQDYRYGYTF